This T cell receptor beta chain comes out of a study of T cell changes during pregnancy in multiple sclerosis. The V segment lost 3 bases and the J segment 5 bases; nucleotides outside the gene matches: 2. The CDR3 sequence is 14 residues long. Germline V CDR1 and CDR2: SGHRS, YFSETQ. Clones were read by immunoSEQ multiplex PCR, and TCRdb kept only the in-frame ones, dropping some. The sample consists of some 71,000 clones, over 75% of them appearing once. This sequence originates from a female donor in good health, enrolled as a control in a pregnancy study. The sample here was CD4+ T cells from peripheral blood mononuclear cells, taken in the third trimester of pregnancy. The J gene is TRBJ2-1, the V gene TRBV5-1, with 10 bases identical to TRBD2. The CDR3 region is CASSSGTSDNEQFF. DNA for the CDR3: TGCGCCAGCAGCTCCGGGACTAGCGACAATGAGCAGTTCTTC.